The 2 T cell receptor beta chains in this list originate from one sample, sequenced in a study of identical twins. A single record per CDR3 protein comes from TCRdb applying MiXCR to the 5' RACE reads. This sample has under 250,000 distinct CDR3 sequences, with approximately 12% found just once. These data also formed part of another study, on yellow fever vaccine responses in identical twins.

Sequenced material: memory (CD45RO+) T cells sorted from blood. Receptor source: a woman younger than 30 in good health.

This chain links TRBV3-1 with TRBJ1-2; no clear D gene. Germline CDR1 and CDR2: LGHDT and YNNKEL (reference sequence). Trimming removed 0 bases from V and 0 bases from J, with 8 bases in between. The CDR3 has 15 residues. The DNA for the CDR3 is TGTGCCAGCAGCCAAGATCCCACAGCTAACTATGGCTACACCTTC. Translation: CASSQDPTANYGYTF. Full variable domain (rest looked up from reference TRBV3-1 and TRBJ1-2): DTAVSQTPKYLVTQMGNDKSIKCEQNLGHDTMYWYKQDSKKFLKIMFSYNNKELIINETVPNRFSPKSPDKAHLNLHINSLELGDSAVYFCASSQDPTANYGYTFGSGTRLTVV.

This clonotype turned up a few times. V and J are TRBV20-1 and TRBJ2-7, with TRBD2 matching over 13 bases. Germline V gene lookup returns CDR1 DFQATT and CDR2 SNEGSKA (reference sequence). The CDR3 length is 15 residues. V dropped 6 bases and J dropped 5; count of bases not matched to a gene: 10. The CDR3 reads CSAELAGGPGDEQYF. CDR3 coding DNA: TGCAGTGCGGAACTAGCGGGAGGGCCAGGGGACGAGCAGTACTTC.